The 9 T cell receptor beta chains in this list originate from one sample, sequenced in a study of blood T cell repertoires in COVID-19. Assay used: immunoSEQ multiplex PCR; TCRdb lists only in-frame clones, some missing. The sample holds a few hundred thousand clones, about 82% seen once. The specimen was peripheral blood. The receptors here all came from a woman aged 50 to 60 with active or convalescent COVID-19.

The chain recombines TRBV27 with TRBJ1-2, with 8 bases matching TRBD1. V was pared by 3 bases and J by 5 bases, with 11 bases of the junction left unmatched. The length of the CDR3 is 16 residues. CDR1 MNHEY and CDR2 SMNVEV come from the germline V gene (reference sequence). The CDR3, as DNA: TGTGCCAGCAGTTTTGGGGACAGGTGGGGGCAATATGGCTACACCTTC. Its protein is CASSFGDRWGQYGYTF.

This chain connects TRBV5-5 to TRBJ2-7, with 10 nucleotides matching TRBD2. CDR3 length: 18 residues. CDR1 and CDR2 from the germline V gene are SGHKS and YYEKEE (reference sequence). After removal of 2 bases from V and 3 bases from J, the junction contained 14 bases not matched to a gene. The CDR3 spells CASSFLLSSGSLFYEQYF. The CDR3 DNA sequence: TGTGCCAGCAGCTTTTTGTTGTCTAGCGGGAGCCTTTTCTACGAGCAGTACTTC.

This clone has a single count. J is TRBJ2-7 and V is TRBV7-9; tentative D call: TRBD2 (6 bases). Germline assignment: CDR1 SEHNR and CDR2 FQNEAQ (reference sequence). This CDR3 region has 15 residues. Trimming shortened V by 3 bases and J by 0 bases, and 12 bases separated the two germline ends. The CDR3 protein is CASSFGTSFSYEQYF. The DNA for the CDR3 is TGTGCCAGCAGCTTCGGGACTTCTTTCTCCTACGAGCAGTACTTC.

This clone was recorded once. The genes are TRBV19 and TRBJ1-1; D gene unclear. This CDR3 region has 14 residues. Trimming shortened V by 4 bases and J by 0 bases, and 9 bases separated the two germline ends. Germline V CDR1 and CDR2: LNHDA, SQIVND (reference sequence). The CDR3 DNA is TGTGCCAGTAGTAAGACACCGATGAACACTGAAGCTTTCTTT. Protein product: CASSKTPMNTEAFF.

The V gene is TRBV6-6, the J gene TRBJ1-1; D is unclear. CDR1 and CDR2 from the germline V gene are MNHNY and SVGAGI (reference sequence). This CDR3 is built from 14 residues. The germline V and J ends were trimmed by 2 bases and 2 bases, with 9 bases remaining between them. CDR3 protein: CASSYVSLNTEAFF. CDR3 DNA: TGTGCCAGCAGTTACGTGAGTTTAAACACTGAAGCTTTCTTT.

The rearrangement uses TRBV6-1 and TRBJ2-5, with D possibly matching TRBD2 (5 bases). V lost 2 bases and J lost 7, with 14 bases in between. This CDR3 is 14 amino acids long. The germline CDR1 and CDR2 sequences are MNHNS and SASEGT. CDR3 sequence: CASSEFTATRTQYF. The CDR3 DNA follows: TGTGCCAGCAGTGAATTTACCGCCACTAGGACCCAGTACTTC.

The sample holds a few counts of this clone. The genes are TRBV3-1 (or the pseudogene TRBV3-2) and TRBJ2-5; 7 positions agree with TRBD1. With V trimmed by 4 bases and J by 1 base, 3 bases remained unmatched. The CDR3 consists of 14 residues. CDR1 and CDR2 (germline): LGHDT, YNNKEL (reference sequence). The CDR3, as DNA: TGTGCCAGCAGCCCTTGGGACAGCCAAGAGACCCAGTACTTC. It specifies CASSPWDSQETQYF.

The rearrangement uses TRBV5-6 and TRBJ1-4; 8 bases agree with TRBD1. V gave up 2 bases and J gave up 1 base; unmatched junction bases: 4. This CDR3 region has 16 residues. The germline CDR1 and CDR2 sequences are SGHDT and YYEEEE. CDR3 bases: TGTGCCAGCAGCTTCGGACAGGGACTAACTAATGAAAAACTGTTTTTT. Protein product: CASSFGQGLTNEKLFF.

The V gene is TRBV5-6, the J gene TRBJ2-7; D might be TRBD1 (6 bases). The V gene lost 2 bases and the J gene lost 12 bases, with 15 bases spanning the gap. The CDR3 length is 12 residues. From germline, CDR1 is SGHDT and CDR2 YYEEEE. The CDR3 DNA follows: TGTGCCAGCAGCTTAACAGGGTCCCGAGGGTACTTC. This gives the protein CASSLTGSRGYF. The complete variable domain, with remaining parts taken from reference TRBV5-6 and TRBJ2-7, reads DAGVTQSPTHLIKTRGQQVTLRCSPKSGHDTVSWYQQALGQGPQFIFQYYEEEERQRGNFPDRFSGHQFPNYSSELNVNALLLGDSALYLCASSLTGSRGYFGPGTRLTVT.